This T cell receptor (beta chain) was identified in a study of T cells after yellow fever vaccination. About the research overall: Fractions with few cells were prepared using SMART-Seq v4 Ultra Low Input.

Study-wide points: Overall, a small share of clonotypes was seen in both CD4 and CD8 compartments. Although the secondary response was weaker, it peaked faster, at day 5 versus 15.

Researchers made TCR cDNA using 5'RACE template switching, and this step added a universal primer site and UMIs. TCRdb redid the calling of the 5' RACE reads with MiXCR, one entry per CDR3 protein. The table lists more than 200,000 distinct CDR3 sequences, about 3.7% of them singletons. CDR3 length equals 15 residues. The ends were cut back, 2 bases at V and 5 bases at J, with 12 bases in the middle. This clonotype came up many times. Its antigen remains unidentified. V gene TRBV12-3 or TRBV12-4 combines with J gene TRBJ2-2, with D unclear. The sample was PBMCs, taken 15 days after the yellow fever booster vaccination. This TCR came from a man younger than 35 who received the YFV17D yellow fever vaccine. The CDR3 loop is CASSLMVLGTGELFF. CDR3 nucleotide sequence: TGTGCCAGCAGTTTAATGGTATTGGGTACCGGGGAGCTGTTTTTT.